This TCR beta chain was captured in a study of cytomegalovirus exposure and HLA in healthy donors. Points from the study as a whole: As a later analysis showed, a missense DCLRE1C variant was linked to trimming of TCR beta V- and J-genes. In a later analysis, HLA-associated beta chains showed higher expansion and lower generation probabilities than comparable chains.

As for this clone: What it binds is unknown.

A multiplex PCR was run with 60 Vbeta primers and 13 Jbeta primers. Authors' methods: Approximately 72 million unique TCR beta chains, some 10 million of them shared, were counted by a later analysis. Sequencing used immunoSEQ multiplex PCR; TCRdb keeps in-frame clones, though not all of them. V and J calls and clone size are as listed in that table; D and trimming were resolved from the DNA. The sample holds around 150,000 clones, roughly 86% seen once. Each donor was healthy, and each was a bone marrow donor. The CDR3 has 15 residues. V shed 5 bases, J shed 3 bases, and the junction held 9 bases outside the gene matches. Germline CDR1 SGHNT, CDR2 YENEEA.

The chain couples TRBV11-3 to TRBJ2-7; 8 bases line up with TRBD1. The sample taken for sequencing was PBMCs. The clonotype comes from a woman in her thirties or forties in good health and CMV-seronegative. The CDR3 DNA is TGTGCCAGCAGCAGAGTAGTGACAGGGGACTACGAGCAGTACTTC. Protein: CASSRVVTGDYEQYF.